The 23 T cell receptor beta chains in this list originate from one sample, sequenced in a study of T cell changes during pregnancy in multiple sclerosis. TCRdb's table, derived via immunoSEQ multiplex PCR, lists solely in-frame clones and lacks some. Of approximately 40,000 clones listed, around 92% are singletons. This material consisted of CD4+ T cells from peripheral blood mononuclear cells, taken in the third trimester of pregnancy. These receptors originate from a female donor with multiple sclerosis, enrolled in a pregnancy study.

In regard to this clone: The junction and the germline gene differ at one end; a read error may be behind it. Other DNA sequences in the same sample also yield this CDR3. This CDR3 reads CASSLGQGGEKLFF. The CDR3 DNA sequence: TGCGCCAGCAGCTTAGGACAGGGAGGAGAAAAGCTGTTTTTT. The chain uses TRBV5-1 and TRBJ1-4; 8 bases are a match to TRBD1. The CDR3 sequence is 14 residues long. The V gene's germline CDR1 is SGHRS and CDR2 YFSETQ.

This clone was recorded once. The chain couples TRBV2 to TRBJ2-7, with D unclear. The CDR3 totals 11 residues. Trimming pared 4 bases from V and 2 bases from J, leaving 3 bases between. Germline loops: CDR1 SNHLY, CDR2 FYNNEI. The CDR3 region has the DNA TGTGCCAGCAGTGTAACCTACGAGCAGTACTTC. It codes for CASSVTYEQYF.

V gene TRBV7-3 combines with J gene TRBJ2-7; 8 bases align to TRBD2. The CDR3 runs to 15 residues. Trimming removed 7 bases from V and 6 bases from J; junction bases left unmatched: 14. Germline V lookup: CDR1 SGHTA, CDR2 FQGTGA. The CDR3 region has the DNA TGTGCCAGCACCCTGGCAGCGGGAGAAGGGAGCGAGCAGTACTTC. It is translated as CASTLAAGEGSEQYF.

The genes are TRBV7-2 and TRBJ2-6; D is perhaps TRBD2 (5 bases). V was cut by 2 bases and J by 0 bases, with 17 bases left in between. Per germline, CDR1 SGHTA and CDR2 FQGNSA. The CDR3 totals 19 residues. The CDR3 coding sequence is TGTGCCAGCAGCTTAAATCGCGGACTGTCTATCTCTGGGGCCAACGTCCTGACTTTC. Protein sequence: CASSLNRGLSISGANVLTF.

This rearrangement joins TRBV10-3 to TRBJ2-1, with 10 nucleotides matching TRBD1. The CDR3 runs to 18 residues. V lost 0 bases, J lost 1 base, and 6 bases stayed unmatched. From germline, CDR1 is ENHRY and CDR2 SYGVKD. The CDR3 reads CAISESSGTGVSYNEQFF. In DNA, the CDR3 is TGTGCCATCAGTGAGTCGAGTGGGACAGGGGTGTCCTACAATGAGCAGTTCTTC.

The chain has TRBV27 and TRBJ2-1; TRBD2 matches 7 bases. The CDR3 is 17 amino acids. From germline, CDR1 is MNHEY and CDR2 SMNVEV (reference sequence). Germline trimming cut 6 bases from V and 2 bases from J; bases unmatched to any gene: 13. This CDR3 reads CASSPRVSGIPYNEQFF. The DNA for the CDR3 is TGTGCCAGCAGCCCAAGGGTGAGCGGGATTCCCTACAATGAGCAGTTCTTC.

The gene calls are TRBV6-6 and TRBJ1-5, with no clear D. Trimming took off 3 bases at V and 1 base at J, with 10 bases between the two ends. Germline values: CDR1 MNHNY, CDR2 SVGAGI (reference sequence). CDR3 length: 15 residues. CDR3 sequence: CASSYSGGSNQPQHF. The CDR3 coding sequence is TGTGCCAGCAGTTATAGCGGAGGCAGCAATCAGCCCCAGCATTTT.

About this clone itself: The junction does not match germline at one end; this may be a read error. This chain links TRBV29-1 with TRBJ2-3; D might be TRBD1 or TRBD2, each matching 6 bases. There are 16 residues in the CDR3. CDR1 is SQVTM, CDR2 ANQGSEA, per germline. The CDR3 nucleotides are TGCAGCGTGGAAGGGGGGCCGGGTAGCGGCACAGATACGCAGTATTTT. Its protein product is CSVEGGPGSGTDTQYF.

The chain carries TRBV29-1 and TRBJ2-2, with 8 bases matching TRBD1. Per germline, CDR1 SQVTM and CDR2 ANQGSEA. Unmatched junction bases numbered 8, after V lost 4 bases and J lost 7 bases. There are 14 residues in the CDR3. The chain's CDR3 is CSVAAGGTGGELFF. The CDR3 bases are TGCAGCGTTGCGGCAGGGGGCACGGGCGGGGAGCTGTTTTTT.

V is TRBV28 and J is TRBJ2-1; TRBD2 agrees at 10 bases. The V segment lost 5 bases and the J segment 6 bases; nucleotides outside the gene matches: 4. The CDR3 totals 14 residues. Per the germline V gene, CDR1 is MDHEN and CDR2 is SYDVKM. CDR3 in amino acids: CASSPSGRINEQFF. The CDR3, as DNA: TGTGCCAGCAGTCCTAGCGGGAGAATCAATGAGCAGTTCTTC. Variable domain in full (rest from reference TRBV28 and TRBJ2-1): DVKVTQSSRYLVKRTGEKVFLECVQDMDHENMFWYRQDPGLGLRLIYFSYDVKMKEKGDIPEGYSVSREKKERFSLILESASTNQTSMYLCASSPSGRINEQFFGPGTRLTVL.

The CDR3: CASSLDRNSYEQYF. For the CDR3, the DNA is TGTGCCAGCAGCTTAGACAGGAACTCCTACGAGCAGTACTTC. This chain connects TRBV11-2 to TRBJ2-7; D ambiguous. CDR1 SGHAT and CDR2 FQNNGV come from the germline V gene. CDR3 length: 14 residues. V dropped 0 bases and J dropped 0 bases, with 6 bases sitting between them. Full variable domain (missing parts from reference TRBV11-2 and TRBJ2-7): EAGVAQSPRYKIIEKRQSVAFWCNPISGHATLYWYQQILGQGPKLLIQFQNNGVVDDSQLPKDRFSAERLKGVDSTLKIQPAKLEDSAVYLCASSLDRNSYEQYFGPGTRLTVT.

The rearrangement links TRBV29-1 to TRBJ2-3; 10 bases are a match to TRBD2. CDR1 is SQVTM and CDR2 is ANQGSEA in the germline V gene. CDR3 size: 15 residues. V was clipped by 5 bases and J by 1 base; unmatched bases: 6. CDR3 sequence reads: CSVPSGRSGTDTQYF. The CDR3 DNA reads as TGCAGCGTTCCTAGCGGGAGATCCGGCACAGATACGCAGTATTTT.

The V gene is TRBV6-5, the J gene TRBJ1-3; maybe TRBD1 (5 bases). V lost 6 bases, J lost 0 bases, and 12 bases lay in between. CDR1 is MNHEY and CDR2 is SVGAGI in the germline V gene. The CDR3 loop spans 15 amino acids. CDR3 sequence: CASRRDSGSGNTIYF. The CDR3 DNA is TGTGCCAGCAGACGGGACTCAGGCTCTGGAAACACCATATATTTT.

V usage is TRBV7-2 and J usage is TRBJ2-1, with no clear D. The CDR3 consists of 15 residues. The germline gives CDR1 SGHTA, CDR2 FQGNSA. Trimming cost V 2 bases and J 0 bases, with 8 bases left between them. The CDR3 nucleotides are TGTGCCAGCAGCTTATTGTCCTTCTCCTACAATGAGCAGTTCTTC. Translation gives CASSLLSFSYNEQFF.

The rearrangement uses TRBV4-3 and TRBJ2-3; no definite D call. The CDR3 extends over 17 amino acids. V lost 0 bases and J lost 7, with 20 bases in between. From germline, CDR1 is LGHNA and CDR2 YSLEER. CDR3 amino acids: CASSQDLATRSFYTQYF. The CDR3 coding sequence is TGCGCCAGCAGCCAAGATCTCGCGACCAGGTCTTTTTATACGCAGTATTTT.

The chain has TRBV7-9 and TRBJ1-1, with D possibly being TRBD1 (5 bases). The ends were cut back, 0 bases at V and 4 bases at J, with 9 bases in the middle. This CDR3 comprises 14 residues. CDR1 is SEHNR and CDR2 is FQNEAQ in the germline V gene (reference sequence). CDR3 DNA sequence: TGTGCCAGCAGCTTAGCAGGGACTGGCACTGAAGCTTTCTTT. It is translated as CASSLAGTGTEAFF.

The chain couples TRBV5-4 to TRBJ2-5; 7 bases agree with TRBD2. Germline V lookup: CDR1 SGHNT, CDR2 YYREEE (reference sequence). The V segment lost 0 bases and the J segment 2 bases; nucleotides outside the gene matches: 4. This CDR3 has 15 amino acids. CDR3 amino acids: CASSLGLGGQETQYF. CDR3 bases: TGTGCCAGCAGCTTGGGCTTGGGGGGGCAAGAGACCCAGTACTTC. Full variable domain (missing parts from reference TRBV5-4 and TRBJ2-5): ETGVTQSPTHLIKTRGQQVTLRCSSQSGHNTVSWYQQALGQGPQFIFQYYREEENGRGNFPPRFSGLQFPNYSSELNVNALELDDSALYLCASSLGLGGQETQYFGPGTRLLVL.

The CDR3 region is CASSDRRDSLGEYF. CDR3 DNA: TGTGCCAGCAGTGATCGGCGGGACTCACTGGGAGAGTACTTC. This chain uses TRBV6-1 with TRBJ2-7; tentatively, D is TRBD2 (6 bases). CDR1 and CDR2 from the germline V gene are MNHNS and SASEGT. Trimming stripped 3 bases from V and 11 bases from J, with 20 bases between. This CDR3 region has 14 residues.

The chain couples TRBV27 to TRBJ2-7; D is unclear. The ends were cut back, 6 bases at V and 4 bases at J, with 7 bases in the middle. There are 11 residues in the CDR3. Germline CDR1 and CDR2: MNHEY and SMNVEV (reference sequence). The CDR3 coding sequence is TGTGCCAGCAGCCCCCAATACGAGCAGTACTTC. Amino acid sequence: CASSPQYEQYF.

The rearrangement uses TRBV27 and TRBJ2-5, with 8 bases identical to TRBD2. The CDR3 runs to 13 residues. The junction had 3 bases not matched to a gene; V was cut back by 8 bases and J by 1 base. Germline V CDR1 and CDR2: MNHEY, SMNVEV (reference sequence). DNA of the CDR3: TGTGCCAGCCGTAGCGGGATCCAAGAGACCCAGTACTTC. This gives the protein CASRSGIQETQYF.

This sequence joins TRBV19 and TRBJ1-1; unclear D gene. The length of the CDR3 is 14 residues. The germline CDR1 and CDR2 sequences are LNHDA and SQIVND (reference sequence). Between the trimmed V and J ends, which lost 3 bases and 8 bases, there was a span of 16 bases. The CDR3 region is CASSITGNPSEAFF. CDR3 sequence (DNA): TGTGCCAGTAGTATCACCGGGAATCCCTCCGAAGCTTTCTTT.

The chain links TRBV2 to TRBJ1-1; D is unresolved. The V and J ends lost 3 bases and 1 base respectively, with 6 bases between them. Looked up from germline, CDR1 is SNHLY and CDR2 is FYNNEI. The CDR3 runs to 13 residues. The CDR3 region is CASSDTRNTEAFF. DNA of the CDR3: TGTGCCAGCAGTGATACGCGGAACACTGAAGCTTTCTTT.

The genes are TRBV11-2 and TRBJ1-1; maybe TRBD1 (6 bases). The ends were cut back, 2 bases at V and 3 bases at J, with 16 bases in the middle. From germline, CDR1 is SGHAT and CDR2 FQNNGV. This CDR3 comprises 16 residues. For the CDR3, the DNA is TGTGCCAGCAGCTTAATGGGGGCGCTTGGGGACACTGAAGCTTTCTTT. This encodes CASSLMGALGDTEAFF.